Each of the 26 T cell receptor beta chains below was sequenced from the same sample in a study of OX40 agonist ivuxolimab in advanced cancers. TCRdb's copy holds only in-frame clones and misses some; the assay was immunoSEQ multiplex PCR. The sample has 60,000 or so clones, approximately 82% seen once. Sequencing used CD4+ or CD8+ T cells sorted from blood, obtained in a trial of the OX40 agonist ivuxolimab. These receptors were obtained from an adult with an advanced solid tumor such as melanoma, head and neck, liver or kidney cancer.

The chain uses TRBV7-2 and TRBJ1-3; tentatively, D is TRBD1 (5 bases). Trimming shortened V by 5 bases and J by 0 bases, and 14 bases separated the two germline ends. Germline values: CDR1 SGHTA, CDR2 FQGNSA. This CDR3 is 16 amino acids long. CDR3 in amino acids: CASSREGRGSGNTIYF. As DNA, the CDR3 is TGTGCCAGCAGCCGAGAGGGGAGGGGCTCTGGAAACACCATATATTTT. Complete variable domain (other parts from reference TRBV7-2 and TRBJ1-3): GAGVSQSPSNKVTEKGKDVELRCDPISGHTALYWYRQSLGQGLEFLIYFQGNSAPDKSGLPSDRFSAERTGGSVSTLTIQRTQQEDSAVYLCASSREGRGSGNTIYFGEGSWLTVV.

This sequence joins TRBV28 and TRBJ2-7, with D unresolved. V lost 5 bases to trimming and J lost 4 bases, with 12 bases between them. The germline V gene encodes CDR1 MDHEN and CDR2 SYDVKM. This CDR3 spans 13 amino acids. Here the CDR3 DNA reads TGTGCCAGCAGTACCTCAATACCTTACGAGCAGTACTTC. This encodes CASSTSIPYEQYF.

The chain links TRBV19 to TRBJ2-2, with D perhaps matching TRBD1 (6 bases). Germline-derived CDR1 and CDR2 are LNHDA and SQIVND (reference sequence). V dropped 4 bases and J dropped 0 bases, with 15 bases sitting between them. The CDR3 covers 17 residues. This CDR3 is CASSTGTRLANTGELFF. The CDR3 DNA reads as TGTGCCAGTAGTACGGGGACACGACTCGCGAACACCGGGGAGCTGTTTTTT.

The V and J genes are TRBV7-9 and TRBJ1-1; D is unresolved. Germline loops: CDR1 SEHNR, CDR2 FQNEAQ (reference sequence). V was cut by 4 bases and J by 3 bases, with 6 bases left in between. The CDR3 consists of 12 residues. CDR3 in DNA: TGTGCCAGCAGCTCGCGCTACACTGAAGCTTTCTTT. Protein product: CASSSRYTEAFF.

This clone was detected a few times. The gene calls are TRBV19 and TRBJ2-7; 9 positions agree with TRBD1. The CDR3 extends over 13 amino acids. The germline V gene has CDR1 LNHDA and CDR2 SQIVND (reference sequence). V lost 8 bases and J lost 0; bases outside the gene matches: 2. The CDR3 DNA sequence: TGTGCCAGTGGGACAGGGAGCTCCTACGAGCAGTACTTC. Translating it yields CASGTGSSYEQYF. The full variable domain, its missing parts supplied by reference TRBV19 and TRBJ2-7, is DGGITQSPKYLFRKEGQNVTLSCEQNLNHDAMYWYRQDPGQGLRLIYYSQIVNDFQKGDIAEGYSVSREKKESFPLTVTSAQKNPTAFYLCASGTGSSYEQYFGPGTRLTVT.

The V and J genes are TRBV7-9 and TRBJ2-3; 10 bases are shared with TRBD2. The CDR3 sequence is 16 residues long. CDR1 SEHNR and CDR2 FQNEAQ come from the germline V gene (reference sequence). Germline trimming cut 6 bases from V and 3 bases from J; bases unmatched to any gene: 9. This CDR3 is CASRQLAGRRTDTQYF. The CDR3, as DNA: TGTGCCAGCAGGCAACTAGCGGGGCGTAGGACAGATACGCAGTATTTT.

The chain joins TRBV5-1 to TRBJ2-2, with a possible D match to TRBD1 (6 bases). In germline, CDR1 is SGHRS, CDR2 YFSETQ. CDR3 length equals 14 residues. V was clipped by 5 bases and J by 1 base, with 9 bases between them. Written as DNA, the CDR3 is TGCGCCAGCAGGACAGGAGGGAACACCGGGGAGCTGTTTTTT. It specifies CASRTGGNTGELFF.

This sequence joins TRBV29-1 and TRBJ1-2; D not certain. Germline CDR1 and CDR2: SQVTM and ANQGSEA. The length of the CDR3 is 10 residues. V was clipped by 6 bases and J by 7 bases, with 9 bases between them. The CDR3 DNA reads TGCAGCGTGACACAAGGTGGCTACACCTTC. It yields the protein CSVTQGGYTF.

This chain joins TRBV6-6 and TRBJ2-7; 10 bases line up with TRBD1. Trimming took 8 bases from V and 2 from J; bases not matched to a gene: 6. Germline loops: CDR1 MNHNY, CDR2 SVGAGI (reference sequence). The CDR3 runs to 14 residues. CDR3 loop: CASDLGQGAYEQYF. The CDR3 nucleotides read TGTGCCAGCGACCTCGGACAGGGGGCCTACGAGCAGTACTTC.

The chain carries TRBV6-5 and TRBJ1-1; 8 nucleotides match TRBD1. The ends lost 7 bases at V and 0 bases at J; junction bases unmatched: 4. The germline CDR1 and CDR2 sequences are MNHEY and SVGAGI. The CDR3 loop spans 14 amino acids. The CDR3 bases are TGTGCCAGCAAGGGGACAGGACTGAACACTGAAGCTTTCTTT. Translated: CASKGTGLNTEAFF.

The chain has TRBV7-2 and TRBJ2-7, with 7 positions matching TRBD1. Germline CDR1 and CDR2: SGHTA and FQGNSA. V trimming: 5 bases; J trimming: 9 bases; junction bases outside the gene matches: 13. The CDR3 covers 14 residues. This chain's CDR3 is CASSQGDTLSLQYF. The CDR3 DNA sequence: TGTGCCAGCAGCCAGGGGGACACCCTTTCGTTGCAGTACTTC.

The CDR3 bases are TGTGCCAGCAATTTAGGAAGTCTCGCAGACACCATATATTTT. This sequence encodes CASNLGSLADTIYF. The chain is built from TRBV2 and TRBJ1-3; D is unclear. V shed 7 bases and J shed 8 bases, with 18 bases lying between them. The CDR3 is 14 amino acids. Germline CDR1 is SNHLY and CDR2 is FYNNEI.

This chain connects TRBV29-1 to TRBJ2-2; 9 bases line up with TRBD1. V was clipped by 7 bases and J by 7 bases; unmatched bases: 10. The CDR3 spans 14 residues. Germline loops: CDR1 SQVTM, CDR2 ANQGSEA. The CDR3 DNA reads TGCAGCGCCGAAAGGGACAGGGCGGTCGGGGAGCTGTTTTTT. Translation gives CSAERDRAVGELFF.

This clone came up once. The chain employs TRBV28 and TRBJ2-7; D possibly corresponds to TRBD1 (5 bases). V was cut by 6 bases and J by 6 bases, with 9 bases left in between. CDR1 and CDR2 from the germline V gene are MDHEN and SYDVKM. The CDR3 runs to 11 residues. In DNA form, the CDR3 reads TGTGCCAGCAGGCATAGGGGCGAGCAGTACTTC. It translates to CASRHRGEQYF.

The chain uses TRBV10-1 and TRBJ2-7; no definite D call. Trimming took off 8 bases at V and 1 base at J, with 12 bases between the two ends. The CDR3 extends over 13 amino acids. The V gene's germline CDR1 is WNHNN and CDR2 SYGVQD (reference sequence). CDR3 protein: CASSRLFSYEQYF. The CDR3 coding sequence is TGCGCCAGCTCTCGACTGTTTTCCTACGAGCAGTACTTC.

The rearrangement joins TRBV9 to TRBJ2-7; tentatively, D is TRBD2 (6 bases). The V gene's germline CDR1 is SGDLS and CDR2 YYNGEE. Trimming cost V 4 bases and J 0 bases, with 17 bases left between them. CDR3 length equals 16 residues. The CDR3 spells CASSPKGSGVSYEQYF. CDR3 bases: TGTGCCAGCAGCCCTAAAGGTAGCGGCGTCTCCTACGAGCAGTACTTC.

The J gene is TRBJ2-5, the V gene TRBV11-2; 7 bases match TRBD2. Germline CDR1 reads SGHAT; CDR2 reads FQNNGV. V shed 0 bases and J 5 bases; nucleotides not matched to a gene: 6. This CDR3 comprises 15 residues. The CDR3 sequence is CASSLDGWEGETQYF. The CDR3 DNA follows: TGTGCCAGCAGCTTAGATGGGTGGGAGGGGGAGACCCAGTACTTC. The full variable domain, rest sourced from reference TRBV11-2 and TRBJ2-5, is EAGVAQSPRYKIIEKRQSVAFWCNPISGHATLYWYQQILGQGPKLLIQFQNNGVVDDSQLPKDRFSAERLKGVDSTLKIQPAKLEDSAVYLCASSLDGWEGETQYFGPGTRLLVL.

The genes are TRBV19 and TRBJ2-3, with 14 nucleotides matching TRBD2. Looked up from germline, CDR1 is LNHDA and CDR2 is SQIVND (reference sequence). CDR3 length: 16 residues. V was pared by 3 bases and J by 3 bases, with 2 bases of the junction left unmatched. CDR3 in DNA: TGTGCCAGTAGTATGGGACTAGCGGGGGATACAGATACGCAGTATTTT. Its protein is CASSMGLAGDTDTQYF.

The CDR3 nucleotides are TGTGCCAGCTCAACGTACGTTCGCACAGATACGCAGTATTTT. Translated, it gives CASSTYVRTDTQYF. The chain employs TRBV18 and TRBJ2-3; D is unresolved. The germline CDR1 and CDR2 sequences are KGHSH and LQKENI. This CDR3 is 14 amino acids long. V was cut by 5 bases and J by 1 base, with 10 bases left in between.

The V gene is TRBV30, the J gene TRBJ2-5; D gene ambiguous. Per germline, CDR1 GTSNPN and CDR2 SVGIG (reference sequence). The CDR3 is 15 residues long. V was shortened by 0 bases and J by 7 bases, with 18 bases between the two germline ends. This CDR3 is CAWSVPALSEVTQYF. As DNA, the CDR3 is TGTGCCTGGAGTGTGCCGGCCCTGAGCGAGGTGACCCAGTACTTC.

This chain joins TRBV27 and TRBJ1-6; possibly TRBD1 for D (6 bases). CDR3 length: 13 amino acids. Between the trimmed V and J ends, which lost 8 bases and 9 bases, there was a span of 14 bases. Germline CDR1 reads MNHEY; CDR2 reads SMNVEV (reference sequence). The CDR3 is CASGSQGSSPLHF. In DNA form, the CDR3 reads TGTGCCAGCGGGAGTCAGGGGAGTTCACCCCTCCACTTT.

The CDR3 here is CASRTSGGSSPREQYF. As DNA, the CDR3 is TGTGCCAGCAGGACTAGCGGGGGGTCGTCGCCGAGGGAGCAGTACTTC. The chain uses TRBV2 and TRBJ2-7; 13 bases fit TRBD2. Germline CDR1 SNHLY, CDR2 FYNNEI. This CDR3 has 16 residues. The V and J ends lost 6 bases and 7 bases, in that order; junction bases with no gene match: 12.

The rearrangement links TRBV7-6 to TRBJ1-1, with a tentative D call TRBD1 (5 bases). The germline CDR1 and CDR2 sequences are SGHVS and FNYEAQ. The CDR3 sequence is 14 residues long. V was cut by 2 bases and J by 0 bases, with 7 bases left in between. DNA for the CDR3: TGTGCCAGCAGCTTACAGGGAATGAACACTGAAGCTTTCTTT. Amino acids: CASSLQGMNTEAFF.

This chain links TRBV11-3 with TRBJ2-2, with 8 bases that match TRBD1. The germline V gene has CDR1 SGHNT and CDR2 YENEEA. The length of the CDR3 is 17 residues. Trimming cost V 5 bases and J 0 bases; bases outside gene matches: 8. The CDR3 DNA is TGTGCCAGCAGCCTCCGTCGGACAGGGCCGAACACCGGGGAGCTGTTTTTT. As protein: CASSLRRTGPNTGELFF.

The chain couples TRBV7-8 to TRBJ1-5; D gene ambiguous. This CDR3 region has 15 residues. From germline, CDR1 is SGHVS and CDR2 FQNEAQ. V dropped 5 bases and J dropped 0 bases, with 11 bases sitting between them. As DNA, the CDR3 is TGTGCCAGCAGCCATACAAGGGTTAGCAATCAGCCCCAGCATTTT. It is translated as CASSHTRVSNQPQHF.

The chain has TRBV28 and TRBJ2-6; the D is unclear. The germline CDR1 and CDR2 sequences are MDHEN and SYDVKM. The length of the CDR3 is 14 residues. The V end lost 5 bases, the J end lost 0 bases, and 5 bases lay between the germline ends. The CDR3 region has the DNA TGTGCCAGCAGTATTACCTCTGGGGCCAACGTCCTGACTTTC. Its protein is CASSITSGANVLTF.